Reported below is one T cell receptor beta chain. Its specificity is unknown. Researchers ran the PCR with 60 Vbeta and 13 Jbeta primers. Profiled with immunoSEQ multiplex PCR; TCRdb holds only in-frame clones, not every one. Its table records about 200,000 clones. These data belong to a study of cytomegalovirus exposure and HLA in healthy donors. Study-wide results and limits: Among CMV-associated TCR beta chains, most appeared HLA-restricted in a later analysis. In a later analysis, TCR beta V- and J-gene trimming showed a link to a missense DCLRE1C variant.

This cohort consisted of healthy bone marrow donors. Donors counted as nominally healthy when sampled, yet unrecorded immune exposures were likely. The germline V gene has CDR1 SEHNR and CDR2 FQNEAQ (reference sequence). There are 19 residues in the CDR3. Trimming took 5 bases from V and 6 from J; bases not matched to a gene: 23. The sequenced material came from PBMCs. The chain employs TRBV7-9 and TRBJ2-7, with TRBD1 matching 9 bases. The receptor comes from a young man in good health and CMV-seronegative. Written as DNA, the CDR3 is TGTGCCAGCAGCCAACAGAGTACAGGGGGCCAGTTCGTCGGGAGCGAGCAGTACTTC. Translating gives CASSQQSTGGQFVGSEQYF.